The clone carrying this T cell receptor (beta chain) was recorded at least ten times. Its antigen remains unidentified. The cDNA was generated by 5'RACE with 10-nucleotide random UMIs. Over 170 million TCR-beta sequences from 15-18 subjects came out of each sequencing run. TCRdb independently ran MiXCR on the 5' RACE reads; one entry per CDR3 protein. Of 25,000 to 30,000 distinct CDR3 sequences in the sample, about 3.1% were seen once. This sample was included in a study of neurological immune-mediated disorders. Study in general: Of approximately 34 multiple sclerosis patients, approximately 31 were relapsing-remitting and 3 secondary progressive. General observations from the study: None of the CDR3 amino acid sequences in expanded clones turned up in more than one subject, which points to private repertoires in all groups.

The CDR3 has 14 residues. V lost 3 bases and J lost 8, with 13 bases in between. From germline, CDR1 is MNHEY and CDR2 SVGAGI. This chain joins TRBV6-5 and TRBJ1-4; tentatively, D is TRBD1 (6 bases). Sequencing was done on a sample of PBMCs. This TCR derives from a woman aged 25 to 39 with multiple sclerosis. DNA of the CDR3: TGTGCCAGCAGTTATCAACAGGGAGTAGAAAAACTGTTTTTT. Amino acids: CASSYQQGVEKLFF.